The present T cell receptor beta chain was sequenced within a study of cytomegalovirus exposure and HLA in healthy donors. Findings of the study overall: Among TCR sequences, most were rare, though some public TCRs appeared in many donors.

Some clones are missing from TCRdb's copy, which holds only in-frame ones; the method was immunoSEQ multiplex PCR. The sample gives 150,000 to 180,000 clones, 85% to 90% of which show up once; 2% to 2.5% is in the top ten. With regard to this clone: Its specificity is not known.

The source of this sequence is a human donor in good health. The specimen sequenced was PBMCs.

The CDR3 DNA is TGTGCCAGCAGGGACTACAGGGGAAGCACTGAAGCTTTCTTT. The encoded protein is CASRDYRGSTEAFF. The rearrangement joins TRBV2 to TRBJ1-1; 7 bases fit TRBD1. CDR1 is SNHLY and CDR2 is FYNNEI in the germline V gene. With V trimmed by 6 bases and J by 4 bases, 8 bases remained unmatched. The CDR3 is 14 amino acids.